The rows below give T cell receptor beta chains drawn from one sample of a study of blood T cell repertoires in COVID-19. Clones were read by immunoSEQ multiplex PCR, and TCRdb kept only the in-frame ones, dropping some. Here the sample spans a few hundred thousand clones, around 84% being singletons. The specimen was peripheral blood. These receptors all stem from a woman aged 18-30 years with acute or convalescent COVID-19. The CDR3 runs from the conserved cysteine through the conserved F or W. The D gene is left open where the match is weak. Some rows mark clone size as missing; the rest say once, few, many or name a class of expanded clone.

D gene: TRBD1; J gene: TRBJ1-1; clone size: once; V gene: TRBV4-2; CDR3 length: 15; CDR3 DNA: TGTGCCAGCAGCCCGAACAGGGGAGGGAACACTGAAGCTTTCTTT; CDR3 protein: CASSPNRGGNTEAFF
D gene: TRBD1; J gene: TRBJ1-1; clone size: NA; V gene: TRBV7-3; CDR3 length: 14; CDR3 DNA: TGTGCCAGCAGCCCCCAGGGACAGGGGACTGAAGCTTTCTTT; CDR3 protein: CASSPQGQGTEAFF
D gene: NA; J gene: TRBJ1-1; clone size: NA; V gene: TRBV19; CDR3 length: 13; CDR3 DNA: TGTGCCAGTAGTACACAGGTATACACTGAAGCTTTCTTT; CDR3 protein: CASSTQVYTEAFF
D gene: NA; J gene: TRBJ1-5; clone size: NA; V gene: TRBV6-6; CDR3 length: 16; CDR3 DNA: TGTGCCAGCAGCCTGAACGAGTGGTATAGCAATCAGCCCCAGCATTTT; CDR3 protein: CASSLNEWYSNQPQHF
D gene: TRBD1; J gene: TRBJ1-1; clone size: NA; V gene: TRBV6-5; CDR3 length: 15; CDR3 DNA: TGTGCCAGCATTTCGGACAGGGGGGACCCAGGTGAAGCTTTCTTT; CDR3 protein: CASISDRGDPGEAFF
D gene: NA; J gene: TRBJ1-1; clone size: NA; V gene: TRBV3-1/TRBV3-2; CDR3 length: 14; CDR3 DNA: TGTGCCAGCAGCCTGACCCAGGGGAACACTGAAGCTTTCTTT; CDR3 protein: CASSLTQGNTEAFF
D gene: TRBD1; J gene: TRBJ1-2; clone size: NA; V gene: TRBV3-1/TRBV3-2; CDR3 length: 15; CDR3 DNA: TGTGCCAGCAGCCAAGACATAACAGGGGGCTATGGCTACACCTTC; CDR3 protein: CASSQDITGGYGYTF
D gene: NA; J gene: TRBJ1-5; clone size: NA; V gene: TRBV19; CDR3 length: 16; CDR3 DNA: TGTGCCAGTAGTACACCACACAGGGCCGCGAGGTTGCCCCAGCATTTT; CDR3 protein: CASSTPHRAARLPQHF
D gene: TRBD2; J gene: TRBJ2-1; clone size: NA; V gene: TRBV9; CDR3 length: 15; CDR3 DNA: TGTGCCAGCAGCGTACCGGCTAGCGGGGACAATGAGCAGTTCTTC; CDR3 protein: CASSVPASGDNEQFF
D gene: NA; J gene: TRBJ2-3; clone size: few; V gene: TRBV7-9; CDR3 length: 17; CDR3 DNA: TGTGCCAGCAGCTTAGGAGGGGGGGCCTTCAGAACAGATACGCAGTATTTT; CDR3 protein: CASSLGGGAFRTDTQYF
D gene: TRBD2; J gene: TRBJ2-2; clone size: NA; V gene: TRBV5-1; CDR3 length: 13; CDR3 DNA: TGCGCCAGCAGCTCCCGGGAGGTCGGGGAGCTGTTTTTT; CDR3 protein: CASSSREVGELFF
D gene: NA; J gene: TRBJ1-2; clone size: once; V gene: TRBV30; CDR3 length: 13; CDR3 DNA: TGTGCCTGGACCAGATCAAACAGGGTTGGCTACACCTTC; CDR3 protein: CAWTRSNRVGYTF
D gene: NA; J gene: TRBJ2-3; clone size: NA; V gene: TRBV11-3; CDR3 length: 15; CDR3 DNA: TGTGCCAGCAGCTTAGCGGGAGTTCGTGGAGATACGCAGTATTTT; CDR3 protein: CASSLAGVRGDTQYF
D gene: TRBD2; J gene: TRBJ2-1; clone size: NA; V gene: TRBV24-1; CDR3 length: 14; CDR3 DNA: TGTGCCACTGGCGGGGGAGTATCCTACAATGAGCAGTTCTTC; CDR3 protein: CATGGGVSYNEQFF